The clone carrying this T cell receptor beta chain was counted a few times. Its antigen is still unknown. Some clones are missing from TCRdb's copy, which holds only in-frame ones; the method was immunoSEQ multiplex PCR. This table has more than 400,000 clones, about 78% appearing once. This CDR3 region has 13 residues. The germline V gene encodes CDR1 SEHNR and CDR2 FQNEAQ (reference sequence). Trimming took off 11 bases at V and 0 bases at J, with 14 bases between the two ends. This specimen comes from a study of shared clonotypes between healthy human individuals. Study-wide results and limits: Donor scarcity curtailed the genetic and exposure-history diversity represented herein.

Genomic DNA came from 85 million to 95 million PBMCs in unsorted samples. Sequencing input: PBMCs. The clonotype was recovered from a woman aged 35 to 49 in good health. Some clones in this sample may be carry-over from other donors' samples. The gene calls are TRBV7-9 and TRBJ2-7; tentatively, D is TRBD1 (5 bases). CDR3: CASQGQSSYEQYF. In nucleotides, the CDR3 is TGTGCCTCCCAAGGACAAAGCTCCTACGAGCAGTACTTC.